The 27 T cell receptor beta chains below come from one sample, sequenced in a study of molecular identifiers for immune sequencing clone quantification (dated by TCRdb to about 2018). Library prep was done by PCR. Instrument on record: NextSeq 500. The raw public reads went through TCRdb reprocessing: fastp at Q25, MiXCR clone calling, in-frame beta chains kept. Entries that share a CDR3 protein sequence are merged under the most common genes and DNA. The sample records roughly 50,000 distinct CDR3 sequences, roughly 38% of which are singletons. The ten largest clonotypes hold 3.5% to 4% of the sample. Sequenced material: naive CD8+ T cells from blood, with Jurkat cell RNA spiked in. Read against the paper, the sample's cell subset or site label means: FACS-sorted CD8+CD4-CCR7+CD45RA+ naive T cells. The source is a human donor in good health. Some libraries in this study had Jurkat cell RNA spiked in.

This clonotype was detected only a few times. The chain couples TRBV6-1 to TRBJ2-1, with D possibly TRBD1 on 5 matching bases. Deletions cut 3 bases from V and 7 bases from J, with 16 bases between. CDR3 size: 15 residues. CDR1 and CDR2 from the germline V gene are MNHNS and SASEGT. In DNA, the CDR3 is TGTGCCAGCAGTGAGGCTGTCCACAGGTTAAATGAGCAGTTCTTC. Translating it yields CASSEAVHRLNEQFF.

As for this clonotype: This may be a read error: a much more frequent sequence differs by one nucleotide. The conserved final phenylalanine or tryptophan is absent from the CDR3, which likely points to a read error. DNA for the CDR3: TGTGCCAGCAGCTTAGATTGGGGACAGGATCCGCAGTATCTT. It specifies CASSLDWGQDPQYL. The chain carries TRBV7-6 and TRBJ2-3; 8 bases are shared with TRBD1. J gave up 10 bases and V 1 base, and 7 bases lay outside the gene matches. The germline CDR1 and CDR2 sequences are SGHVS and FNYEAQ. The CDR3 sequence is 14 residues long.

There are a few counts of this clonotype. The gene calls are TRBV4-2 and TRBJ2-5; maybe TRBD2 (7 bases). This CDR3 has 17 residues. Germline CDR1 LGHNA, CDR2 YNFKEQ. V shed 1 base and J shed 5 bases, with 20 bases lying between them. The chain's CDR3 is CASSQGFGGARVETQYF. The CDR3 nucleotides read TGTGCCAGCAGCCAAGGGTTTGGGGGGGCCAGAGTGGAGACCCAGTACTTC.

There are many counts of this clonotype. The rearrangement uses TRBV28 and TRBJ1-5, with D perhaps TRBD1 (6 bases). V lost 5 bases and J lost 5, with 16 bases in between. This CDR3 has 15 residues. Looked up from germline, CDR1 is MDHEN and CDR2 is SYDVKM. The CDR3 reads CASSPARGTYQPQHF. The CDR3 nucleotides read TGTGCCAGCAGTCCCGCACGGGGGACATATCAGCCCCAGCATTTT.

This clonotype was seen just once. V is TRBV4-3 and J is TRBJ2-7, with 10 nucleotides matching TRBD2. V trimming: 1 base; J trimming: 2 bases; junction bases outside the gene matches: 5. Germline V lookup: CDR1 LGHNA, CDR2 YSLEER. The CDR3 loop spans 16 amino acids. CDR3 nucleotides: TGCGCCAGCAGCCAAGCGAGCGGGGGGGGCGCCTACGAGCAGTACTTC. Its translation is CASSQASGGGAYEQYF.

This clonotype occurred many times. The rearrangement joins TRBV7-8 to TRBJ2-2; D gene uncertain. The CDR3 length is 13 residues. V was clipped by 1 base and J by 4 bases, with 4 bases between them. Germline V gene sequence: CDR1 SGHVS, CDR2 FQNEAQ. CDR3 nucleotide sequence: TGTGCCAGCAGCTTAGAGCCCACCGGGGAGCTGTTTTTT. It translates to CASSLEPTGELFF.

In the case of this clonotype: This may be a read error: a much more frequent sequence differs by one nucleotide. The chain has TRBV5-1 and TRBJ2-7, with D possibly TRBD2 on 5 matching bases. Per the germline V gene, CDR1 is SGHRS and CDR2 is YFSETQ. The CDR3 length is 12 residues. Deletions cut 0 bases from V and 6 bases from J, with 7 bases between. The CDR3 reads CASSLDGVEQYF. The CDR3 DNA sequence: TGCGCCAGCAGCTTGGACGGGGTCGAGCAGTACTTC.

This clonotype was recorded many times. The V call is TRBV23-1, the J call TRBJ2-2; TRBD2 matches at 16 bases. TRBV23-1 carries the ORF label, with uncertain function. The ends lost 3 bases at V and 5 bases at J; junction bases unmatched: 6. CDR3 length: 18 amino acids. CDR3 nucleotide sequence: TGCGCCAGCAGTCAGGGACTAGCGGGAGGGCCGCGGACCGGGGAGCTGTTTTTT. This gives the protein CASSQGLAGGPRTGELFF.

This clonotype was seen a few times. The gene calls are TRBV28 and TRBJ1-5, with D uncertain. There are 15 residues in the CDR3. In germline, CDR1 is MDHEN, CDR2 SYDVKM. The V gene lost 1 base and the J gene lost 1 base, with 8 bases spanning the gap. The CDR3 sequence is CASSLSVMSNQPQHF. The CDR3 nucleotides are TGTGCCAGCAGTTTATCTGTTATGAGCAATCAGCCCCAGCATTTT.

This clonotype came up a few times. One end of the junction does not line up with germline, which may come from a read error. The chain carries TRBV4-3 and TRBJ2-5; D is unresolved. Germline assignment: CDR1 LGHNA and CDR2 YSLEER. CDR3 length: 14 amino acids. The CDR3 region is CASSQVMGSEAQYF. CDR3 sequence (DNA): TGCGCCAGCAGCCAGGTGATGGGGTCAGAGGCCCAGTACTTC.

This chain connects TRBV29-1 to TRBJ2-2; tentatively, D is TRBD2 (6 bases). This CDR3 spans 16 amino acids. Germline values: CDR1 SQVTM, CDR2 ANQGSEA. The CDR3 is CCALGVGGVNTGELFF. DNA for the CDR3: TGCTGCGCCCTGGGTGTGGGGGGTGTGAACACCGGGGAGCTGTTTTTT.

Remarks on this clonotype: The conserved closing phenylalanine or tryptophan is absent in this CDR3, likely reflecting a read error. V gene TRBV27 combines with J gene TRBJ2-5, with TRBD1 identical over 7 bases. CDR1 is MNHEY, CDR2 SMNVEV, per germline (reference sequence). V shed 2 bases and J 4 bases; nucleotides not matched to a gene: 4. The CDR3 length is 14 residues. In nucleotides, the CDR3 is TGTGCCAGCAGTTTAAGGGGGCAATTAGAGACCCAGTACTAC. It is translated as CASSLRGQLETQYY.

This clonotype was detected ten times or more. V and J are TRBV5-6 and TRBJ2-7, with 11 bases identical to TRBD2. Germline CDR1 and CDR2: SGHDT and YYEEEE. V shed 4 bases, J shed 2 bases, and the junction held 5 bases outside the gene matches. This CDR3 comprises 15 residues. The DNA of the CDR3 is TGTGCCAGCAGCCCTGGGACTAGCGGTCCCTACGAGCAGTACTTC. It codes for CASSPGTSGPYEQYF.

With regard to this clonotype: A much larger clonotype is one base distant, so this may be a read error. The chain recombines TRBV28 with TRBJ2-5; D gene unclear. Germline loops: CDR1 MDHEN, CDR2 SYDVKM. The CDR3 extends over 13 amino acids. CDR3: CATLHQLQEPQYF. The CDR3 DNA sequence: TGTGCCACCCTCCACCAACTACAAGAGCCCCAGTACTTC.

This clonotype was seen a handful of times. The chain employs TRBV27 and TRBJ2-7; D is unclear. V lost 2 bases to trimming and J lost 1 base, with 12 bases between them. The CDR3 contains 15 residues. The germline gives CDR1 MNHEY, CDR2 SMNVEV (reference sequence). DNA of the CDR3: TGTGCCAGCAGTTTACAGTGGAGTGGGTCCTACGAGCAGTACTTC. Its protein product is CASSLQWSGSYEQYF.

In regard to this clonotype: This sequence may be a read error, since a much larger clone differs from it by one base. The chain employs TRBV7-9 and TRBJ2-2, with 12 positions matching TRBD2. The CDR3 runs 17 residues. With 4 bases clipped from V and 2 bases from J, the junction kept 5 bases outside the gene matches. CDR1 and CDR2 from the germline V gene are SEHNR and FQNEAQ (reference sequence). The CDR3 protein is CASSSPGLAGNTGELFF. CDR3 bases: TGTGCCAGCAGCTCCCCTGGACTAGCGGGAAACACCGGGGAGCTGTTTTTT.

The rearrangement links TRBV13 to TRBJ2-6; the D gene is possibly TRBD1 (6 bases). Germline CDR1 reads PRHDT; CDR2 reads FYEKMQ (reference sequence). Trimming shortened V by 0 bases and J by 1 base, and 13 bases separated the two germline ends. CDR3 length: 18 amino acids. This chain's CDR3 is CASSLGLGGLSGANVLTF. CDR3 bases: TGTGCCAGCAGCTTAGGCCTAGGGGGTTTGTCTGGGGCCAACGTCCTGACTTTC. Using reference TRBV13 and TRBJ2-6 for the parts outside the CDR3, the full variable domain is AAGVIQSPRHLIKEKRETATLKCYPIPRHDTVYWYQQGPGQDPQFLISFYEKMQSDKGSIPDRFSAQQFSDYHSELNMSSLELGDSALYFCASSLGLGGLSGANVLTFGAGSRLTVL.

In regard to this clonotype: One end of the junction fails to match germline, which may point to a read error. The V call is TRBV7-6, the J call TRBJ1-5; 7 bases map to TRBD1. CDR1 and CDR2 (germline): SGHVS, FNYEAQ. The CDR3 spans 15 residues. DNA of the CDR3: TGTGCCCGCAGCCCAGGGGGGGGGTTAGGGCAGCCCCAGCATTTT. It yields the protein CARSPGGGLGQPQHF.

Points on this clonotype: At one end, the junction sequence differs from germline, possibly due to a read error. The genes are TRBV7-3 and TRBJ1-1; 9 bases match TRBD1. Germline CDR1 reads SGHTA; CDR2 reads FQGTGA. CDR3 length equals 17 residues. DNA for the CDR3: TGTGCCAGCAGCCTAACCCCGGGACAGGGACGGAACACTGAAGCTTTCTTT. Translating gives CASSLTPGQGRNTEAFF.

Details on this clonotype: At one of its ends the junction is not consistent with the germline gene, which may arise from a read error. The V call is TRBV4-3, the J call TRBJ1-1, with D possibly matching TRBD1 (5 bases). Germline values: CDR1 LGHNA, CDR2 YSLEER. The CDR3 runs to 13 residues. CDR3 in DNA: TGCGCCAGCAGGCAAGCGAGGGGCACTGAAGCTTTCTTT. Its translation is CASRQARGTEAFF.

The chain carries TRBV12-3 or TRBV12-4 and TRBJ1-5, with TRBD1 identical over 8 bases. The junction had 18 bases not matched to a gene; V was cut back by 6 bases and J by 11 bases. The CDR3 has 16 residues. The CDR3 DNA reads as TGTGCCAGCAGGTACACAGGGGGGGCACGGCCTGGGACCCAGCATTTT. Its translation is CASRYTGGARPGTQHF.

On this clonotype itself: A much larger clone lies a single base off, so this may be a read error. V is TRBV28 and J is TRBJ2-7, with D unresolved. The CDR3 spans 13 residues. The germline V gene has CDR1 MDHEN and CDR2 SYDVKM. CDR3 sequence reads: CDSSLIDVAEQYF. CDR3 in DNA: TGTGACAGCAGTTTAATAGACGTCGCCGAGCAGTACTTC.

This chain connects TRBV11-2 to TRBJ2-7; 11 nucleotides agree with TRBD2. The germline CDR1 and CDR2 sequences are SGHAT and FQNNGV. V lost 5 bases to trimming and J lost 3 bases; unmatched junction nucleotides: 6. CDR3 size: 15 residues. The CDR3 reads CASSNSTSGDYEQYF. DNA for the CDR3: TGTGCCAGCAGCAATTCGACTAGCGGGGACTACGAGCAGTACTTC.

This clonotype has more than one count but fewer than ten. Being one base from a much bigger clone, this may be a read error. The CDR3 nucleotides are TGCAGCGTTCATGAGGGACCGAAAGAGACCCAGTACTTC. It codes for CSVHEGPKETQYF. The V and J genes are TRBV29-1 and TRBJ2-5; D is tentatively TRBD1 or TRBD2 (5 bases each). The CDR3 covers 13 residues. Trimming removed 5 bases at V and 3 bases at J, with 13 bases between. The germline gives CDR1 SQVTM, CDR2 ANQGSEA.

This clonotype appeared many times. The chain couples TRBV12-3 or TRBV12-4 to TRBJ1-2; the D is unclear. V shed 5 bases and J shed 4 bases, with 11 bases lying between them. The CDR3 extends over 13 amino acids. Here the CDR3 DNA reads TGTGCCAGCAGTCTACCGGTCCTCTATGGCTACACCTTC. Translating it yields CASSLPVLYGYTF.

The chain carries TRBV28 and TRBJ2-7, with D possibly being TRBD2 (6 bases). The CDR3 is 15 amino acids. Germline V lookup: CDR1 MDHEN, CDR2 SYDVKM. Trimming shortened V by 2 bases and J by 2 bases, and 13 bases separated the two germline ends. The CDR3 DNA follows: TGTGCCAGCAGTTTACTGGAGGGATTAACCTACGAGCAGTACTTC. Its protein product is CASSLLEGLTYEQYF.

This clonotype came up many times. V gene TRBV28 combines with J gene TRBJ2-7, with TRBD1 as a possible D gene (5 bases). Trimming took off 3 bases at V and 3 bases at J, with 12 bases between the two ends. This CDR3 has 14 residues. Germline assignment: CDR1 MDHEN and CDR2 SYDVKM. For the CDR3, the DNA is TGTGCCAGCAGTTTTTATGTCAGGGACTACGAGCAGTACTTC. Its translation: CASSFYVRDYEQYF.